The rows below give T cell receptor beta chains drawn from one sample of a study of cytomegalovirus exposure and HLA in healthy donors. This table comes from immunoSEQ multiplex PCR, and its TCRdb copy is limited to in-frame clones, with some not included. Among approximately 180,000 clones listed, more than 9.5% were seen once. The source material was PBMCs. These receptors all come from a man aged 45-65 years in good health and CMV-seropositive. CDR3s include the opening cysteine and the closing phenylalanine or tryptophan. D genes are given only for firm matches. Clone sizes are given selectively: once, few, many, or a class where the clone is expanded.

V gene	clone size	D gene	J gene	CDR3 protein	CDR3 DNA
TRBV9	.	.	TRBJ2-2	CASSPRVTGELFF	TGTGCCAGCAGCCCGAGGGTCACCGGGGAGCTGTTTTTT
TRBV2	few	TRBD1	TRBJ2-3	CASSDFRDRENTQYF	TGTGCCAGCAGTGATTTTCGAGACAGGGAAAATACGCAGTATTTT
TRBV7-2	few	.	TRBJ1-5	CASSPYFGGNQPQHF	TGTGCCAGCAGCCCATACTTCGGTGGCAATCAGCCCCAGCATTTT
TRBV5-1	.	TRBD1	TRBJ1-4	CASSTAGGWTEKLFF	TGCGCCAGCAGCACCGCAGGGGGCTGGACTGAAAAACTGTTTTTT
TRBV2	.	TRBD2	TRBJ2-3	CASSEEAGSTDTQYF	TGTGCCAGCAGTGAAGAAGCGGGGAGCACAGATACGCAGTATTTT
TRBV5-1	few	.	TRBJ1-2	CASSLGPFNYGYTF	TGCGCCAGCAGCTTGGGGCCATTCAACTATGGCTACACCTTC
TRBV10-3	.	TRBD1	TRBJ1-6	CAISGTGGNSPLHF	TGTGCCATCAGTGGGACAGGGGGCAATTCACCCCTCCACTTT
TRBV7-2	few	TRBD1	TRBJ1-5	CASNGGTGGSQPQHF	TGTGCCAGCAACGGAGGAACAGGGGGATCTCAGCCCCAGCATTTT
TRBV5-1	.	.	TRBJ1-1	CASSLAKAGSEAFF	TGCGCCAGCAGCTTGGCCAAAGCGGGTTCGGAAGCTTTCTTT
TRBV10-3	.	TRBD1	TRBJ2-5	CAIQGAGGETQYF	TGTGCCATACAGGGGGCTGGGGGAGAGACCCAGTACTTC
TRBV18	.	.	TRBJ1-4	CASSPDGGREKLFF	TGTGCCAGCTCACCAGACGGTGGGCGTGAAAAACTGTTTTTT
TRBV6-5	.	TRBD1	TRBJ2-4	CASSFRDRVKNIQYF	TGTGCCAGCAGTTTCCGGGACAGGGTCAAAAACATTCAGTACTTC
TRBV4-2	.	.	TRBJ1-1	CASSTQGLAAFF	TGTGCCAGCAGCACACAGGGCTTGGCAGCTTTCTTT
TRBV11-3	.	.	TRBJ2-7	CASSLEGHRGPEQYF	TGTGCCAGCAGCTTAGAAGGCCACAGAGGGCCCGAGCAGTACTTC
TRBV19	few	TRBD1	TRBJ1-5	CASSNQGVNQPQHF	TGTGCCAGTAGCAATCAGGGGGTCAATCAGCCCCAGCATTTT
TRBV5-4	.	TRBD2	TRBJ2-5	CASSLGWEGETQYF	TGTGCCAGCAGCTTGGGATGGGAGGGAGAGACCCAGTACTTC
TRBV5-1	.	TRBD1	TRBJ1-2	CASSLGQGGDYGYTF	TGCGCCAGCAGCTTGGGACAGGGAGGCGACTATGGCTACACCTTC
TRBV18	.	TRBD1	TRBJ2-1	CASSPGTGTYNEQFF	TGTGCCAGCTCACCCGGGACAGGGACCTACAATGAGCAGTTCTTC
TRBV7-8	few	.	TRBJ2-7	CASSLGTSISYEQYF	TGTGCCAGCAGCTTAGGGACATCGATCTCCTACGAGCAGTACTTC
TRBV5-1	.	.	TRBJ1-5	CASSLSGDSNQPQHF	TGCGCCAGCAGCTTATCAGGGGATAGCAATCAGCCCCAGCATTTT
TRBV5-4	few	TRBD1	TRBJ1-6	CASSLVQGASSPLHF	TGTGCCAGCAGCTTGGTCCAGGGGGCGAGTTCACCCCTCCACTTT
TRBV6-5	few	TRBD1	TRBJ1-6	CASSYSYRGKNSPLHF	TGTGCCAGCAGTTACTCTTACAGGGGGAAGAATTCACCCCTCCACTTT
TRBV19	.	.	TRBJ1-2	CASINKTGRVNYGYTF	TGTGCCAGTATCAATAAGACAGGCAGAGTTAACTATGGCTACACCTTC
TRBV5-1	.	.	TRBJ2-5	CASSLLGETQYF	TGCGCCAGCAGTCTTCTCGGGGAGACCCAGTACTTC
TRBV5-1	once	.	TRBJ2-2	CASSPGVGRTNTGELFF	TGCGCCAGCAGCCCGGGGGTTGGCAGAACGAACACCGGGGAGCTGTTTTTT
TRBV5-6	.	.	TRBJ1-2	CASTSGTLNYGYTF	TGTGCCAGCACCTCCGGGACACTTAACTATGGCTACACCTTC
TRBV5-1	.	.	TRBJ2-1	CASSLGQGWNEQFF	TGCGCCAGCAGCTTGGGGCAGGGTTGGAATGAGCAGTTCTTC
TRBV11-2	few	.	TRBJ1-1	CASGDGGVGNTEAFF	TGTGCCTCCGGTGATGGGGGGGTTGGCAACACTGAAGCTTTCTTT
TRBV6-1	many	.	TRBJ2-1	CASSFGGFNEQFF	TGTGCCAGCAGTTTCGGGGGTTTCAATGAGCAGTTCTTC
TRBV5-1	.	TRBD1	TRBJ1-1	CASSPSGGKRVLGTEAFF	TGCGCCAGCAGCCCCTCAGGGGGTAAGAGAGTGTTGGGCACTGAAGCTTTCTTT
TRBV15	.	.	TRBJ2-5	CATSRGGGGETQYF	TGTGCCACCAGCAGAGGTGGGGGCGGTGAGACCCAGTACTTC
TRBV5-4	few	TRBD1	TRBJ1-2	CASSLAGQGAPYGYTF	TGTGCCAGCAGCTTGGCTGGACAGGGGGCGCCTTATGGCTACACCTTC
TRBV6-6	.	TRBD1	TRBJ1-6	CASSSTGGNSPLHF	TGTGCCAGCAGTTCGACAGGGGGAAATTCACCCCTCCACTTT
TRBV27	.	.	TRBJ2-3	CASSSSGDTQYF	TGTGCCAGCAGTTCAAGCGGGGATACGCAGTATTTT
TRBV6-6	.	TRBD1	TRBJ2-1	CASSPPDRGFYNEQFF	TGTGCCAGCAGTCCCCCGGACAGGGGGTTTTACAATGAGCAGTTCTTC
TRBV12-5	few	.	TRBJ1-1	CASGLSSGGLGWFEAFF	TGTGCTAGTGGTTTGAGTTCCGGGGGGCTCGGGTGGTTTGAAGCTTTCTTT
TRBV5-4	.	.	TRBJ1-2	CASSPGDFNSYTF	TGTGCCAGCAGCCCGGGGGACTTCAACAGCTACACCTTC
TRBV6-6	.	.	TRBJ1-5	CASSYGGGNQPQHF	TGTGCCAGCAGTTACGGAGGGGGCAATCAGCCCCAGCATTTT
TRBV7-2	.	.	TRBJ1-1	CASSRKGDTEAFF	TGTGCCAGCAGCCGAAAAGGGGACACTGAAGCTTTCTTT
TRBV6-1	.	TRBD2	TRBJ2-7	CASRAGTSGKYEQYF	TGTGCCAGCAGGGCCGGGACTAGCGGGAAGTACGAGCAGTACTTC
TRBV15	.	TRBD1	TRBJ2-3	CATSVQGQDTDTQYF	TGTGCCACCAGTGTACAGGGACAGGACACAGATACGCAGTATTTT
TRBV6-1	.	.	TRBJ1-1	CASSEWLGSMNTEAFF	TGTGCCAGCAGTGAATGGTTGGGCAGCATGAACACTGAAGCTTTCTTT
TRBV29-1	.	TRBD1	TRBJ1-2	CSVLTGDNYGYTF	TGCAGCGTGCTGACAGGGGATAACTATGGCTACACCTTC
TRBV25-1	.	.	TRBJ1-6	CASGAYNSPLHF	TGTGCCAGCGGGGCGTACAATTCACCCCTCCACTTT
TRBV19	.	.	TRBJ2-2	CASSIILGDTGELFF	TGTGCCAGTAGTATAATTCTGGGCGACACCGGGGAGCTGTTTTTT
TRBV7-2	few	TRBD2	TRBJ2-4	CASSHGTSGVAKNIQYF	TGTGCCAGCAGCCATGGGACTAGCGGAGTAGCCAAAAACATTCAGTACTTC
TRBV6-6	few	TRBD1	TRBJ2-2	CASVDRGNTGELFF	TGTGCCAGCGTCGACAGGGGAAACACCGGGGAGCTGTTTTTT
TRBV5-8	.	TRBD1	TRBJ1-5	CASSFTGVGDQPQHF	TGTGCCAGCAGCTTCACAGGGGTCGGGGATCAGCCCCAGCATTTT
TRBV9	.	.	TRBJ2-2	CASSPNSGELFF	TGTGCCAGCAGCCCCAACTCCGGGGAGCTGTTTTTT
TRBV7-9	.	TRBD1	TRBJ1-2	CASSILLGQVDYGYTF	TGTGCCAGCAGCATCCTTCTCGGACAGGTTGACTATGGCTACACCTTC
TRBV7-7	few	TRBD1	TRBJ2-5	CASSVGQGQTQYF	TGTGCCAGCAGCGTTGGACAGGGTCAGACCCAGTACTTC
TRBV30	.	TRBD2	TRBJ2-2	CAWNGGSNTGELFF	TGTGCCTGGAACGGGGGGTCTAACACCGGGGAGCTGTTTTTT
TRBV5-1	few	.	TRBJ1-2	CASSSAGDAGYTF	TGCGCCAGCAGCTCGGCGGGGGATGCTGGCTACACCTTC
TRBV29-1	few	.	TRBJ2-5	CSVPAGRNHQETQYF	TGCAGCGTCCCCGCTGGCAGGAACCACCAAGAGACCCAGTACTTC
TRBV9	.	.	TRBJ2-5	CASSAGGLDSQETQYF	TGTGCCAGCAGCGCAGGGGGACTAGATTCCCAAGAGACCCAGTACTTC